A single sample gave rise to the 25 T cell receptor beta chains below, sequenced in a study of Ad26.COV2.S vaccination and SARS-CoV-2 variants. Treatment here: 15 to 20 received Ad26.COV2.S at low or high dose, single or two shots; about 5 received placebo; per-sample allocation not given. Sampling took place 63 days after the first vaccine or placebo injection. TCRdb keeps only in-frame clones here, not all; method: immunoSEQ multiplex PCR. The sample has over 400,000 clones; around 93% are singletons. The sequenced sample was peripheral blood, obtained in a trial of Ad26.COV2.S vaccine versus placebo. These receptors came from a person aged 18 to 59 who received the Ad26.COV2.S COVID-19 vaccine or a placebo.

Concerning this clone itself: The same CDR3 also results from other DNA sequences found in this sample. The rearrangement links TRBV7-2 to TRBJ2-5, with D maybe TRBD2 (6 bases). Germline V CDR1 and CDR2: SGHTA, FQGNSA. V dropped 5 bases and J dropped 2 bases, with 12 bases sitting between them. CDR3 length equals 14 residues. The CDR3 DNA sequence: TGTGCCAGCAGCCTGGGACTCAGGCAAGAGACCCAGTACTTC. Translated: CASSLGLRQETQYF.

The chain combines TRBV6-6 with TRBJ1-2; tentative D call: TRBD1 (6 bases). V was shortened by 2 bases and J by 0 bases, with 13 bases between the two germline ends. This CDR3 contains 16 residues. The germline V gene encodes CDR1 MNHNY and CDR2 SVGAGI (reference sequence). The CDR3 loop is CASSYTQTGANYGYTF. The CDR3, as DNA: TGTGCCAGCAGTTACACCCAGACAGGAGCTAACTATGGCTACACCTTC.

This chain's CDR3 is CASSLYRGGSDTQYF. The CDR3 nucleotides read TGTGCCAGCAGCTTATACAGGGGAGGCTCCGATACGCAGTATTTT. The V call is TRBV3-1 (or the pseudogene TRBV3-2), the J call TRBJ2-3; a possible D gene is TRBD1 (7 bases). Trimming took 5 bases from V and 6 from J, leaving 18 bases between them. Germline CDR1 is LGHDT and CDR2 is YNNKEL (reference sequence). The CDR3 totals 15 residues.

The rearrangement uses TRBV7-9 and TRBJ2-1; D tentatively fits TRBD1 or TRBD2 (6 bases each). Germline values: CDR1 SEHNR, CDR2 FQNEAQ (reference sequence). The CDR3 sequence is 12 residues long. The V gene lost 1 base and the J gene lost 10 bases, with 8 bases spanning the gap. The CDR3 DNA follows: TGTGCCAGCAGCTTAGTCGGGGGCGAGCAGTTCTTC. This encodes CASSLVGGEQFF. Drawing the rest from reference TRBV7-9 and TRBJ2-1, the complete variable domain is DTGVSQNPRHKITKRGQNVTFRCDPISEHNRLYWYRQTLGQGPEFLTYFQNEAQLEKSRLLSDRFSAERPKGSFSTLEIQRTEQGDSAMYLCASSLVGGEQFFGPGTRLTVL.

The chain uses TRBV6-2 or TRBV6-3 and TRBJ2-1, with D perhaps matching TRBD2 (6 bases). The V and J ends lost 2 bases and 1 base respectively, with 15 bases between them. This CDR3 region has 17 residues. Germline lookup yields CDR1 MNHEY and CDR2 SVGEGT. The CDR3 loop is CASSYGGTGSSYNEQFF. DNA for the CDR3: TGTGCCAGCAGTTACGGCGGGACGGGGAGTTCCTACAATGAGCAGTTCTTC.

This sequence joins TRBV7-9 and TRBJ1-1; possibly TRBD1 for D (5 bases). CDR3 length equals 14 residues. Germline V CDR1 and CDR2: SEHNR, FQNEAQ (reference sequence). Trimming removed 6 bases at V and 1 base at J, with 12 bases between. In nucleotides, the CDR3 is TGTGCCAGCAGACAAACAGGATCGAACACTGAAGCTTTCTTT. Its protein product is CASRQTGSNTEAFF.

The CDR3 coding sequence is TGTGCCAGCAGCGCGCCCCAGGGACAGGGCATCTCTGGAAACACCATATATTTT. Its protein product is CASSAPQGQGISGNTIYF. The V call is TRBV9, the J call TRBJ1-3; TRBD1 agrees at 9 bases. The CDR3 loop spans 18 amino acids. The V gene's germline CDR1 is SGDLS and CDR2 YYNGEE. The junction had 10 bases not matched to a gene; V was cut back by 3 bases and J by 0 bases. Complete variable domain (other parts from reference TRBV9 and TRBJ1-3): DSGVTQTPKHLITATGQRVTLRCSPRSGDLSVYWYQQSLDQGLQFLIQYYNGEERAKGNILERFSAQQFPDLHSELNLSSLELGDSALYFCASSAPQGQGISGNTIYFGEGSWLTVV.

This clone has just one count. The chain links TRBV5-4 to TRBJ1-1; D uncertain. Germline loops: CDR1 SGHNT, CDR2 YYREEE (reference sequence). There are 13 residues in the CDR3. The germline V and J ends were trimmed by 3 bases and 0 bases, with 6 bases remaining between them. Here the CDR3 DNA reads TGTGCCAGCAGCTGGTACATGAACACTGAAGCTTTCTTT. The encoded protein is CASSWYMNTEAFF. Complete variable domain (other parts from reference TRBV5-4 and TRBJ1-1): ETGVTQSPTHLIKTRGQQVTLRCSSQSGHNTVSWYQQALGQGPQFIFQYYREEENGRGNFPPRFSGLQFPNYSSELNVNALELDDSALYLCASSWYMNTEAFFGQGTRLTVV.

V gene TRBV7-9 combines with J gene TRBJ2-1; 11 positions match TRBD2. The trim removed 5 bases at V and 16 bases at J, leaving 10 bases unmatched. This CDR3 contains 13 residues. Germline V CDR1 and CDR2: SEHNR, FQNEAQ (reference sequence). This CDR3 is CASSATSGGCCFF. The DNA of the CDR3 is TGTGCCAGCAGCGCCACTAGCGGGGGTTGTTGTTTCTTC.

This chain connects TRBV19 to TRBJ2-2; TRBD1 matches 8 bases. The V and J ends lost 4 bases and 0 bases, in that order; junction bases with no gene match: 4. The CDR3 consists of 16 residues. CDR1 is LNHDA and CDR2 is SQIVND in the germline V gene (reference sequence). CDR3 in amino acids: CASSTQGAPNTGELFF. CDR3 DNA: TGTGCCAGTAGTACCCAGGGGGCGCCGAACACCGGGGAGCTGTTTTTT.

Notes on this clone: Other DNA sequences of this sample code for an identical CDR3. V and J are TRBV5-1 and TRBJ1-1; D possibly corresponds to TRBD1 (5 bases). Germline CDR1 SGHRS, CDR2 YFSETQ. The CDR3 extends over 14 amino acids. V lost 0 bases and J 1 base, leaving 7 bases between the germline ends. CDR3 DNA: TGCGCCAGCAGCTTGGTGGGGGGGAACACTGAAGCTTTCTTT. Its translation is CASSLVGGNTEAFF. Full variable domain (rest looked up from reference TRBV5-1 and TRBJ1-1): KAGVTQTPRYLIKTRGQQVTLSCSPISGHRSVSWYQQTPGQGLQFLFEYFSETQRNKGNFPGRFSGRQFSNSRSEMNVSTLELGDSALYLCASSLVGGNTEAFFGQGTRLTVV.

The CDR3 nucleotides are TGTGCCAGCAGTCAACCGGGCCGCTATGGCTACACCTTC. Translated, it gives CASSQPGRYGYTF. The chain is built from TRBV12-3 or TRBV12-4 and TRBJ1-2; D unresolved. With 5 bases removed from V and 4 bases from J, the gap between germline ends came to 11 bases. This CDR3 region has 13 residues.

This clone showed up just once. The chain joins TRBV6-6 to TRBJ2-7; 8 nucleotides line up with TRBD1. The germline V gene has CDR1 MNHNY and CDR2 SVGAGI (reference sequence). V lost 2 bases and J lost 3; bases outside the gene matches: 3. This CDR3 contains 14 residues. For the CDR3, the DNA is TGTGCCAGCAGTTACGACAGGGGCGGCTACGAGCAGTACTTC. It encodes CASSYDRGGYEQYF.

The chain has TRBV18 and TRBJ1-4, with no clear D. CDR3 length: 13 amino acids. The V gene's germline CDR1 is KGHSH and CDR2 LQKENI. V lost 4 bases to trimming and J lost 8 bases, with 11 bases between them. The CDR3 spells CASSLGIGEKLFF. DNA of the CDR3: TGTGCCAGCTCACTAGGGATTGGGGAAAAACTGTTTTTT.

V and J are TRBV18 and TRBJ2-5; D remains ambiguous. Germline CDR1 is KGHSH and CDR2 is LQKENI. This CDR3 is 12 amino acids long. Deletions cut 4 bases from V and 4 bases from J, with 7 bases between. The CDR3 region has the DNA TGTGCCAGCTCACTGGGCCGAGAGACCCAGTACTTC. It encodes CASSLGRETQYF.

The V gene is TRBV15, the J gene TRBJ1-5; D is perhaps TRBD1 (6 bases). This CDR3 is 14 amino acids long. Germline lookup yields CDR1 LNHNV and CDR2 YYDKDF (reference sequence). V was cut by 3 bases and J by 6 bases, with 12 bases left in between. This CDR3 is CATSSWQGSQPQHF. The DNA of the CDR3 is TGTGCCACCAGCAGTTGGCAGGGGAGTCAGCCCCAGCATTTT.

The chain employs TRBV27 and TRBJ2-2; 7 bases align to TRBD2. The length of the CDR3 is 16 residues. J lost 5 bases, V lost 6 bases, and 12 bases had no gene match. CDR1 and CDR2 (germline): MNHEY, SMNVEV (reference sequence). The CDR3 DNA sequence: TGTGCCAGCAGAATCGGGAGGCACCTTGGGACCGGGGAGCTGTTTTTT. It yields the protein CASRIGRHLGTGELFF.

This clone has only one observation. The V gene is TRBV2, the J gene TRBJ2-7; D is unclear. V was trimmed by 6 bases and J by 3 bases, leaving 9 bases between them. This CDR3 is built from 12 residues. The germline gives CDR1 SNHLY, CDR2 FYNNEI. The CDR3 nucleotides are TGTGCCAGCAGCGAACCCAGCTACGAGCAGTACTTC. As protein: CASSEPSYEQYF.

This clone appeared a single time. The chain joins TRBV19 to TRBJ2-7; D tentatively reads TRBD1 or TRBD2 (7 bases each). The ends were cut back, 7 bases at V and 6 bases at J, with 16 bases in the middle. The CDR3 consists of 13 residues. From germline, CDR1 is LNHDA and CDR2 SQIVND (reference sequence). CDR3 sequence reads: CASKKGASGEQYF. In nucleotides, the CDR3 is TGTGCCAGTAAAAAGGGGGCTAGCGGCGAGCAGTACTTC.

The rearrangement joins TRBV3-1 (or the pseudogene TRBV3-2) to TRBJ2-7; D is unresolved. Per the germline V gene, CDR1 is LGHDT and CDR2 is YNNKEL (reference sequence). The CDR3 runs to 14 residues. V lost 1 base to trimming and J lost 5 bases, with 12 bases between them. For the CDR3, the DNA is TGTGCCAGCAGCCAAGCCCTAGGACCAAACGAGCAGTACTTC. Translating it yields CASSQALGPNEQYF.

The rearrangement joins TRBV1 to TRBJ1-2; the D call in the table, TRBD1, was not verified against the DNA. TRBV1 is a pseudogene locus. CDR3 length equals 17 residues. The CDR3 sequence is CTSSQDIRTGGDYGYTF. DNA of the CDR3: TGCACCAGCAGCCAAGATATTAGGACAGGGGGGGACTATGGCTACACCTTC.

About this clone: One junction end does not reproduce the germline sequence, and a read error may be involved. The J gene is TRBJ1-3, the V gene TRBV19; the D gene is possibly TRBD1 (6 bases). The CDR3 consists of 16 residues. Looked up from germline, CDR1 is LNHDA and CDR2 is SQIVND (reference sequence). The CDR3 loop is CASTITAGASRNTIYF. The CDR3 DNA reads as TGTGCCAGTACTATAACAGCAGGGGCCTCTCGAAACACCATATATTTT.

The chain is built from TRBV14 and TRBJ1-1, with 7 bases that match TRBD1. J lost 0 bases, V lost 4 bases, and 5 bases had no gene match. In germline, CDR1 is SGHDN, CDR2 FVKESK. The CDR3 length is 15 residues. CDR3 DNA: TGTGCCAGCAGCCGGGACAGAGTTATGAACACTGAAGCTTTCTTT. It encodes CASSRDRVMNTEAFF.

This rearrangement joins TRBV9 to TRBJ1-2; no definite D call. The V gene's germline CDR1 is SGDLS and CDR2 YYNGEE. Between the trimmed V and J ends, which lost 4 bases and 3 bases, there was a span of 19 bases. CDR3 length equals 16 residues. This CDR3 reads CASSPPPKASDYGYTF. CDR3 DNA sequence: TGTGCCAGCAGCCCCCCTCCCAAGGCCAGCGACTATGGCTACACCTTC.

J is TRBJ1-3 and V is TRBV7-2, with D unresolved. V was shortened by 6 bases and J by 2 bases, with 5 bases between the two germline ends. This CDR3 spans 12 amino acids. CDR1 SGHTA and CDR2 FQGNSA come from the germline V gene. The CDR3 here is CASSSTGNTIYF. The CDR3 coding sequence is TGTGCCAGCAGTTCTACTGGAAACACCATATATTTT.